Following are 2 T cell receptor beta chains from one sample sequenced in a study of T cell repertoires in cytomegalovirus infection. Antigens for these TCRs are unknown. TCRdb reanalysed the reads using MiXCR and keeps one entry per CDR3 protein. The table shows about 900,000 distinct CDR3 sequences, with roughly 31% occurring only once. Material: cultured CD8+ T cells from PBMCs, obtained from culture after CMV antigen stimulation. The receptor set was obtained from a human donor in good health (CMV status not recorded). Some clones in this sample may be carry-over from other donors' samples.

The gene calls are TRBV6-6 and TRBJ2-7; D may be TRBD1 or TRBD2 (6 bases each). The V and J ends lost 7 bases and 7 bases respectively, with 20 bases between them. CDR1 and CDR2 from the germline V gene are MNHNY and SVGAGI (reference sequence). This CDR3 comprises 14 residues. The CDR3 DNA reads as TGTGCCAGCACCCTTGACAGGCGGGGTGGGGAGCAGTACTTC. Translating it yields CASTLDRRGGEQYF.

This clonotype has just a few counts. The rearrangement links TRBV28 to TRBJ2-3, with 10 bases matching TRBD2. With 6 bases clipped from V and 0 bases from J, the junction kept 3 bases outside the gene matches. The length of the CDR3 is 15 residues. CDR1 and CDR2 from the germline V gene are MDHEN and SYDVKM. CDR3 DNA: TGTGCCAGCAGCCCGACTAGCGGGAGCACAGATACGCAGTATTTT. Its translation is CASSPTSGSTDTQYF.